These 20 T cell receptor beta chains were sequenced from one sample in a study of cytotoxic CD8 clonotypes in ibrutinib-treated CLL. Sequenced by immunoSEQ multiplex PCR; TCRdb stores in-frame clones only, minus some. The sample records over 250,000 clones, approximately 76% being singletons. Sample: PBMCs, taken at disease progression, from a patient treated with ibrutinib. These receptors came from a human donor with chronic lymphocytic leukemia.

V is TRBV6-6 and J is TRBJ2-2, with D unclear. Germline CDR1 MNHNY, CDR2 SVGAGI (reference sequence). Trimming shortened V by 6 bases and J by 1 base, and 9 bases separated the two germline ends. The CDR3 loop spans 14 amino acids. The CDR3 loop reads CASSRMGNTGELFF. The CDR3, as DNA: TGTGCCAGCAGCCGGATGGGGAACACCGGGGAGCTGTTTTTT.

The chain recombines TRBV9 with TRBJ2-7, with no clear D. Trimming took 4 bases from V and 2 from J, leaving 13 bases between them. CDR1 and CDR2 (germline): SGDLS, YYNGEE. The CDR3 consists of 14 residues. CDR3 in amino acids: CASSPWGLTYEQYF. CDR3 in DNA: TGTGCCAGCAGCCCGTGGGGTCTAACCTACGAGCAGTACTTC.

The J gene is TRBJ1-3, the V gene TRBV2; 7 positions agree with TRBD1. From germline, CDR1 is SNHLY and CDR2 FYNNEI. The CDR3 consists of 17 residues. The junction had 8 bases not matched to a gene; V was cut back by 3 bases and J by 0 bases. Here the CDR3 reads CASSEGTGDSSGNTIYF. For the CDR3, the DNA is TGTGCCAGCAGTGAGGGAACCGGGGACAGCTCTGGAAACACCATATATTTT.

This rearrangement joins TRBV7-9 to TRBJ1-2; 9 bases match TRBD1. CDR1 and CDR2 (germline): SEHNR, FQNEAQ (reference sequence). CDR3 length: 16 amino acids. With 5 bases clipped from V and 7 bases from J, the junction kept 14 bases outside the gene matches. CDR3 region: CASSADAGTGWGGYTF. The CDR3 coding sequence is TGTGCCAGCAGCGCAGACGCGGGGACAGGGTGGGGTGGCTACACCTTC.

The chain is built from TRBV7-9 and TRBJ1-2; a weak D match, TRBD1 (6 bases). The CDR3 contains 16 residues. The germline V and J ends were trimmed by 1 base and 0 bases, with 12 bases remaining between them. CDR1 and CDR2 from the germline V gene are SEHNR and FQNEAQ (reference sequence). CDR3 sequence (DNA): TGTGCCAGCAGCTTAGACAGGGAGAGGGCTAACTATGGCTACACCTTC. It encodes CASSLDRERANYGYTF.

This clone has just one count. V and J are TRBV19 and TRBJ1-1, with D uncertain. V was clipped by 8 bases and J by 4 bases, with 17 bases between them. Germline CDR1 and CDR2: LNHDA and SQIVND (reference sequence). The CDR3 runs to 14 residues. In nucleotides, the CDR3 is TGTGCCAGTTCAGTGGGAAGATGGGCCACTGAAGCTTTCTTT. It encodes CASSVGRWATEAFF.

This chain joins TRBV4-3 and TRBJ1-4, with 7 positions matching TRBD1. V was pared by 0 bases and J by 4 bases, with 8 bases of the junction left unmatched. The CDR3 has 17 amino acids. The V gene's germline CDR1 is LGHNA and CDR2 YSLEER. The CDR3 sequence is CASSQDVPGTDNEKLFF. CDR3 DNA sequence: TGCGCCAGCAGCCAAGATGTCCCCGGGACAGATAATGAAAAACTGTTTTTT.

There are a few counts of this clone. The gene calls are TRBV19 and TRBJ2-2, with D tentatively TRBD2 (6 bases). Deletions cut 7 bases from V and 2 bases from J, with 8 bases between. The germline gives CDR1 LNHDA, CDR2 SQIVND (reference sequence). CDR3 length equals 13 residues. This chain's CDR3 is CASTGRNTGELFF. CDR3 coding DNA: TGTGCCAGTACCGGGAGAAACACCGGGGAGCTGTTTTTT.

The CDR3 is CASSPAGTTYEQYF. In DNA, the CDR3 is TGTGCCAGCAGTCCCGCCGGGACTACCTACGAGCAGTACTTC. This rearrangement joins TRBV13 to TRBJ2-7; TRBD2 matches at 7 bases. Germline CDR1 PRHDT, CDR2 FYEKMQ (reference sequence). The CDR3 length is 14 residues. J lost 2 bases, V lost 6 bases, and 7 bases had no gene match. Full variable domain (missing parts from reference TRBV13 and TRBJ2-7): AAGVIQSPRHLIKEKRETATLKCYPIPRHDTVYWYQQGPGQDPQFLISFYEKMQSDKGSIPDRFSAQQFSDYHSELNMSSLELGDSALYFCASSPAGTTYEQYFGPGTRLTVT.

The rearrangement joins TRBV5-5 to TRBJ1-2; D not certain. The CDR3 sequence is 14 residues long. Germline V CDR1 and CDR2: SGHKS, YYEKEE (reference sequence). Trimming stripped 0 bases from V and 8 bases from J, with 14 bases between. This CDR3 is CASSLAGTGGGYTF. As DNA, the CDR3 is TGTGCCAGCAGCTTGGCCGGTACGGGCGGAGGCTACACCTTC. The full variable domain, rest sourced from reference TRBV5-5 and TRBJ1-2, is DAGVTQSPTHLIKTRGQQVTLRCSPISGHKSVSWYQQVLGQGPQFIFQYYEKEERGRGNFPDRFSARQFPNYSSELNVNALLLGDSALYLCASSLAGTGGGYTFGSGTRLTVV.

This clone has only one observation. This chain uses TRBV6-5 with TRBJ2-7; TRBD2 is a possible D gene (6 bases). V lost 6 bases and J lost 4, with 13 bases in between. The V gene's germline CDR1 is MNHEY and CDR2 SVGAGI. There are 13 residues in the CDR3. CDR3 protein: CASSLGGRYEQYF. The CDR3 coding sequence is TGTGCCAGCAGCTTGGGAGGCAGATACGAGCAGTACTTC.

The chain links TRBV6-5 to TRBJ2-1; 8 bases match TRBD2. Germline V CDR1 and CDR2: MNHEY, SVGAGI. CDR3 length: 15 amino acids. The J segment lost 2 bases and the V segment lost 5 bases, leaving 5 bases of the junction unmatched. The CDR3 nucleotides are TGTGCCAGCAGTACGGTAGCGGGGACCTACAATGAGCAGTTCTTC. Translated: CASSTVAGTYNEQFF.

The chain joins TRBV7-8 to TRBJ1-3; D unclear. The germline V and J ends were trimmed by 1 base and 4 bases, with 23 bases remaining between them. The CDR3 sequence is 19 residues long. Germline values: CDR1 SGHVS, CDR2 FQNEAQ. The DNA for the CDR3 is TGTGCCAGCAGCTTAGACTATGGTTTGGGATTGGGTACGGGAAACACCATATATTTT. This codes for CASSLDYGLGLGTGNTIYF. The full variable domain, rest sourced from reference TRBV7-8 and TRBJ1-3, is GAGVSQSPRYKVAKRGQDVALRCDPISGHVSLFWYQQALGQGPEFLTYFQNEAQLDKSGLPSDRFFAERPEGSVSTLKIQRTQQEDSAVYLCASSLDYGLGLGTGNTIYFGEGSWLTVV.

The gene calls are TRBV6-6 and TRBJ2-1, with D uncertain. CDR1 and CDR2 (germline): MNHNY, SVGAGI (reference sequence). This CDR3 region has 13 residues. Trimming removed 0 bases from V and 3 bases from J, with 3 bases in between. CDR3 amino acids: CASSYSSYNEQFF. The CDR3 DNA reads TGTGCCAGCAGTTACTCCAGCTACAATGAGCAGTTCTTC.

The rearrangement uses TRBV13 and TRBJ2-5; D is possibly TRBD2 (7 bases). Germline CDR1 and CDR2: PRHDT and FYEKMQ (reference sequence). This CDR3 is built from 16 residues. V was pared by 2 bases and J by 3 bases, with 16 bases between. The CDR3 here is CASSLWRGPTEETQYF. The CDR3 nucleotides read TGTGCCAGCAGCTTATGGCGGGGGCCAACAGAAGAGACCCAGTACTTC.

This clone was seen more than once but under ten times. The CDR3 DNA reads TGTGCCAGCAGCTCCGCCGGGACAGCCAGGGAGACCCAGTACTTC. This encodes CASSSAGTARETQYF. The gene calls are TRBV11-2 and TRBJ2-5; 7 nucleotides agree with TRBD1. The CDR3 extends over 15 amino acids. The germline V gene encodes CDR1 SGHAT and CDR2 FQNNGV. V gave up 4 bases and J gave up 5 bases; unmatched junction bases: 10.

The chain couples TRBV4-1 to TRBJ2-7; no clear D gene. This CDR3 spans 15 amino acids. CDR1 is MGHRA, CDR2 YSYEKL, per germline. Between the trimmed V and J ends, which lost 0 bases and 5 bases, there was a span of 14 bases. The DNA for the CDR3 is TGCGCCAGCAGCCAAGAATGGGCGTTACACCACGAGCAGTACTTC. Translating it yields CASSQEWALHHEQYF.

V is TRBV14 and J is TRBJ1-2; TRBD1 is a possible D gene (5 bases). This CDR3 spans 14 amino acids. Germline-derived CDR1 and CDR2 are SGHDN and FVKESK. Trimming removed 0 bases at V and 7 bases at J, with 12 bases between. The CDR3 reads CASSQDIRGGGYTF. The CDR3 DNA sequence: TGTGCCAGCAGCCAAGATATACGGGGCGGTGGCTACACCTTC.

This chain uses TRBV5-6 with TRBJ2-3; 10 bases line up with TRBD1. This CDR3 is 16 amino acids long. The germline V gene has CDR1 SGHDT and CDR2 YYEEEE. V lost 4 bases, J lost 6 bases, and 11 bases stayed unmatched. The CDR3 spells CASSRLGTGERDTQYF. CDR3 nucleotide sequence: TGTGCCAGCAGCCGACTCGGGACAGGGGAACGTGATACGCAGTATTTT.

As concerns this clone: This may stem from a read error, because a much larger clone lies one nucleotide away. The chain links TRBV11-2 to TRBJ2-2; D is unclear. The CDR3 sequence is 12 residues long. The V end lost 1 base, the J end lost 5 bases, and 2 bases lay between the germline ends. The V gene's germline CDR1 is SGHAT and CDR2 FQNNGV. The CDR3 DNA reads as TGTGCCAGCAGCTTAGGGACCGGGGAGCTGTTTTTT. As protein: CASSLGTGELFF.